This T cell receptor beta chain was sequenced for a study of blood T cell repertoires in COVID-19. Study-wide context: Acute and convalescent COVID-19 samples came from the United States, Italy and Spain. PBMCs, B-cell-depleted T cells, or T cells were the source of the cDNA or gDNA that made up the material.

This CDR3 comprises 12 residues. V lost 4 bases and J lost 6, with 7 bases in between. From germline, CDR1 is SGHDT and CDR2 YYEEEE. In the authors' workflow: Reference gene primer amplification in the assay estimated nucleated cell counts. TCRdb keeps only in-frame clones here, not all; method: immunoSEQ multiplex PCR. V, J and clone size are taken as reported in that table, and D and trimming were inferred from the DNA itself. The table shows 100,000 to 150,000 clones, with around 80% occurring only once. The TCR sequence derives from a man at least 80 years old with active or convalescent COVID-19. The chain recombines TRBV5-6 with TRBJ2-2; no firm D call. The sample comprised peripheral blood. The DNA of the CDR3 is TGTGCCAGCAGCCCCCCCGCCGGGGAGCTGTTTTTT. It is translated as CASSPPAGELFF.